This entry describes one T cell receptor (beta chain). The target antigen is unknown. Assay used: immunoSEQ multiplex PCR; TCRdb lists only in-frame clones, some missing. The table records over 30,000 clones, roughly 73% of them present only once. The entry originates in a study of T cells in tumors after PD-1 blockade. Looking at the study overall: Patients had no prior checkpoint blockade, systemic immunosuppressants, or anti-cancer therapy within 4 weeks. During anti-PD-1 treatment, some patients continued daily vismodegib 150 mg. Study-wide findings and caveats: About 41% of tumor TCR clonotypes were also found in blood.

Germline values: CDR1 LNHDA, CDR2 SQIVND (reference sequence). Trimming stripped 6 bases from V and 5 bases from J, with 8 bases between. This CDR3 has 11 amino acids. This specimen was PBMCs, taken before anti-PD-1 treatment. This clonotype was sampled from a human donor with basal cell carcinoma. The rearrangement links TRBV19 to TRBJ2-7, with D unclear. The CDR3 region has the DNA TGTGCCAGTAGCAACTTCAACGAGCAGTACTTC. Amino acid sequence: CASSNFNEQYF.